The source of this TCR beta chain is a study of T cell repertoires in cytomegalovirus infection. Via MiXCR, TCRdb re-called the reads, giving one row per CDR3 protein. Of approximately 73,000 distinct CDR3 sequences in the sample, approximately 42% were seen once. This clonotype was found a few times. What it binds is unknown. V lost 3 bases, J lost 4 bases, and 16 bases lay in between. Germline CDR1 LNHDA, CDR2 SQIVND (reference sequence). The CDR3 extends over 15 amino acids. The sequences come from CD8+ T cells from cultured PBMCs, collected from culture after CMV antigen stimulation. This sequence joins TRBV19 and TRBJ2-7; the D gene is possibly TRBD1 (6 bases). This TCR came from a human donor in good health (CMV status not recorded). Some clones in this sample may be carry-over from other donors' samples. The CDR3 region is CASSMGATWGYEQYF. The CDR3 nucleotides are TGTGCCAGTAGTATGGGGGCTACCTGGGGTTACGAGCAGTACTTC.